The entry below gives a single T cell receptor (beta chain) sequence along with its context. This entry belongs to a study of technical replicates of blood from a handful of donors. V was pared by 3 bases and J by 7 bases, with 5 bases of the junction left unmatched. This CDR3 region has 14 residues. Per germline, CDR1 LNHDA and CDR2 SQIVND (reference sequence). Some clones are missing from TCRdb's copy, which holds only in-frame ones; the method was immunoSEQ multiplex PCR. Here the sample spans 55,000 to 60,000 clones, 90% to 95% being singletons. The sequenced sample was PBMCs. The V call is TRBV19, the J call TRBJ2-1; TRBD1 matches at 8 bases. This receptor was identified in a human donor in good health. Some clones in this sample may be carry-over from other donors' samples. The CDR3 loop reads CASSIQGAGNEQFF. CDR3 coding DNA: TGTGCCAGTAGTATTCAGGGGGCTGGAAATGAGCAGTTCTTC.